These 8 T cell receptor beta chains were sequenced from one sample in a study of cytomegalovirus exposure and HLA in healthy donors. Researchers ran the PCR with 60 Vbeta and 13 Jbeta primers. Method: immunoSEQ multiplex PCR; TCRdb's copy keeps in-frame clones and lacks some. The sample lists some 150,000 clones; 80% were seen once. The sample was PBMCs. The receptors here all came from a man aged 40-50 years in good health and CMV-seropositive.

V and J are TRBV5-6 and TRBJ1-1, with D tentatively TRBD1 (6 bases). The CDR3 length is 15 residues. Trimming removed 3 bases from V and 1 base from J, with 13 bases in between. The germline CDR1 and CDR2 sequences are SGHDT and YYEEEE. The CDR3 region is CASSWTDRQNTEAFF. DNA for the CDR3: TGTGCCAGCAGCTGGACGGACAGACAGAACACTGAAGCTTTCTTT.

The V call is TRBV6-4, the J call TRBJ2-1, with TRBD2 identical over 11 bases. This CDR3 is 15 amino acids long. Germline values: CDR1 MRHNA, CDR2 SNTAGT. After removal of 0 bases from V and 10 bases from J, the junction contained 5 bases not matched to a gene. Written as DNA, the CDR3 is TGTGCCAGCAGTGACTCGACTAGCGGGATCGTAGAGCAGTTCTTC. This encodes CASSDSTSGIVEQFF.

CDR3 in DNA: TGCAGTGCCCGGACTGATACTGAAGCTTTCTTT. Residues: CSARTDTEAFF. The V and J genes are TRBV20-1 and TRBJ1-1, with D unresolved. The V and J ends lost 6 bases and 5 bases respectively, with 10 bases between them. From germline, CDR1 is DFQATT and CDR2 SNEGSKA (reference sequence). The CDR3 is 11 amino acids.

This chain joins TRBV7-2 and TRBJ2-7; D not certain. V was cut by 5 bases and J by 0 bases, with 11 bases left in between. The germline V gene encodes CDR1 SGHTA and CDR2 FQGNSA. This CDR3 is built from 14 residues. DNA of the CDR3: TGTGCCAGCAGCCCATGGCACCTCTCCTACGAGCAGTACTTC. Translating it yields CASSPWHLSYEQYF.

Only one count was recorded for this clone. V and J are TRBV18 and TRBJ1-1; D might be TRBD1 (5 bases). The CDR3 sequence is 14 residues long. Between the trimmed V and J ends, which lost 2 bases and 5 bases, there was a span of 12 bases. The germline V gene encodes CDR1 KGHSH and CDR2 LQKENI. As DNA, the CDR3 is TGTGCCAGCTCACCAAACCGTGGGGGGACTGAAGCTTTCTTT. This codes for CASSPNRGGTEAFF.

The chain has TRBV5-1 and TRBJ2-3; 9 bases are shared with TRBD2. CDR3 length: 16 residues. Germline V CDR1 and CDR2: SGHRS, YFSETQ. J gave up 5 bases and V 7 bases, and 14 bases lay outside the gene matches. The CDR3 here is CASALRTSATGDTQYF. DNA for the CDR3: TGCGCCAGCGCCCTCCGGACTAGCGCCACCGGAGATACGCAGTATTTT.

This clone was observed a handful of times. V usage is TRBV7-6 and J usage is TRBJ2-2; TRBD2 matches 7 bases. The V gene end was trimmed by 7 bases and the J gene end by 3 bases; junction bases not matched to a gene: 11. Germline lookup yields CDR1 SGHVS and CDR2 FNYEAQ. The CDR3 is 16 residues long. CDR3 sequence: CASISWAGVDTGELFF. CDR3 DNA: TGTGCCAGCATCAGTTGGGCGGGAGTCGACACCGGGGAGCTGTTTTTT.

The rearrangement links TRBV5-1 to TRBJ2-1; D not certain. The V gene lost 0 bases and the J gene lost 7 bases, with 2 bases spanning the gap. Germline assignment: CDR1 SGHRS and CDR2 YFSETQ. The length of the CDR3 is 11 residues. CDR3 nucleotides: TGCGCCAGCAGCTTGGCGAATGAGCAGTTCTTC. The encoded protein is CASSLANEQFF. Variable domain in full (rest from reference TRBV5-1 and TRBJ2-1): KAGVTQTPRYLIKTRGQQVTLSCSPISGHRSVSWYQQTPGQGLQFLFEYFSETQRNKGNFPGRFSGRQFSNSRSEMNVSTLELGDSALYLCASSLANEQFFGPGTRLTVL.